The rows below give T cell receptor beta chains drawn from one sample of a study of blood T cell repertoires in COVID-19. Here immunoSEQ multiplex PCR was the method, and the copy in TCRdb shows in-frame clones only, minus some. The sample has fewer than 200,000 clones, 83% seen once; the top ten hold about 1.5%. The sample was peripheral blood. The receptors shown here come from a human donor in a cohort sampled during active COVID-19. CDR3s include the opening cysteine and the closing phenylalanine or tryptophan. Each record gives: V gene, D gene, J gene, clone size, CDR3 DNA, CDR3 protein. D genes are given only for firm matches. Size tells how often a clone was seen (once, few, many) or the class of an expanded clone, and some rows leave it out.

TRBV7-8	-	TRBJ2-5	-	TGTGCCAGCACTACTAGGGGGCGGGGACAAGAGACCCAGTACTTC	CASTTRGRGQETQYF
TRBV24-1	TRBD1	TRBJ1-1	few	TGTGCCACCAGTGATACGGGACAGGTTGAAGCTTTCTTT	CATSDTGQVEAFF
TRBV29-1	-	TRBJ2-7	once	TGCAGCGTTGACCGCAACGATGCCGGCGAGCAGTACTTC	CSVDRNDAGEQYF
TRBV9	-	TRBJ2-7	-	TGTGCCAGCAGCGTAGAGGCGGTTGCCTACGAGCAGTACTTC	CASSVEAVAYEQYF
TRBV6-2/TRBV6-3	-	TRBJ1-2	-	TGTGCCAGCAGTCCCAGGGGATACGGCTACACCTTC	CASSPRGYGYTF
TRBV4-3	TRBD1	TRBJ1-4	-	TGCGCCAGCAGCCCTGTACGACAGGGCCCCTCTGGCGAAAAACTGTTTTTT	CASSPVRQGPSGEKLFF
TRBV5-6	-	TRBJ1-2	-	TGTGCCAGCAGCTCCGGACAAGAGTATGGCTACACCTTC	CASSSGQEYGYTF
TRBV6-5	-	TRBJ2-7	-	TGTGCCAGCAGGCGAAGGGGTTCCTACGAGCAGTACTTC	CASRRRGSYEQYF
TRBV6-5	-	TRBJ1-1	-	TGTGCCAGCAGTCCAGAACAGGGATATGCTGAAGCTTTCTTT	CASSPEQGYAEAFF
TRBV9	TRBD1	TRBJ2-1	-	TGTGCCAGCAGCGTAGCCGGGACAGGGGGTGGTGAGCAGTTCTTC	CASSVAGTGGGEQFF
TRBV4-1	-	TRBJ1-5	-	TGCGCCAGCAGCCAAGATCCCACAGCCGGTCAGCCCCAGCATTTT	CASSQDPTAGQPQHF
TRBV19	TRBD1	TRBJ1-2	-	TGTGCCAGTAGTATATCGACAGGGAACTATGGCTACACCTTC	CASSISTGNYGYTF
TRBV11-2	TRBD1	TRBJ1-2	-	TGTGCCAGCAGCCGAACAGGGGGCTCCTCTAACTATGGCTACACCTTC	CASSRTGGSSNYGYTF
TRBV28	TRBD1	TRBJ1-1	-	TGTGCCAGCAGTTTCGGGACAGGGGGCCGAAACACTGAAGCTTTCTTT	CASSFGTGGRNTEAFF
TRBV12-3/TRBV12-4	-	TRBJ2-3	-	TGTGCCAGCAGTTTAGATGGGCGAGATACGCAGTATTTT	CASSLDGRDTQYF
TRBV5-5	TRBD1	TRBJ1-2	-	TGTGCCAGCAGCCCGGACAGGCCTAGGAGCTACACCTTC	CASSPDRPRSYTF
TRBV7-6	TRBD1	TRBJ2-2	-	TGTGCCAGCAGCCCCGGAGGGACAGGGAGCACCGGGGAGCTGTTTTTT	CASSPGGTGSTGELFF
TRBV7-2	-	TRBJ1-6	few	TGTGCCAGCAGCTTAGGTGCCAGTATTAATTCACCCCTCCACTTT	CASSLGASINSPLHF
TRBV6-5	TRBD1	TRBJ2-7	-	TGTGCCAGCAGTTACTCGACAGGGGGCTACGAGCAGTACTTC	CASSYSTGGYEQYF
TRBV6-5	-	TRBJ1-3	-	TGTGCCAGCAGTTTGCTACAAGGAGGATCTGGAAACACCATATATTTT	CASSLLQGGSGNTIYF
TRBV11-3	TRBD2	TRBJ2-5	-	TGTGCCAGCAGTCATGGACTAGCGGGGGGGCGTCAAGAGACCCAGTACTTC	CASSHGLAGGRQETQYF
TRBV2	TRBD1	TRBJ2-7	-	TGTGCCAGCAGTGGACAGGGAGTATGGGACGAGCAGTACTTC	CASSGQGVWDEQYF
TRBV9	TRBD1	TRBJ2-2	-	TGTGCCAGCAGCGTAGGGGGGACAGGGTGGACCGGGGAGCTGTTTTTT	CASSVGGTGWTGELFF
TRBV4-1	TRBD1	TRBJ1-5	-	TGCGCCAGCAGCCAAGCAGGGGGCGGTCAGCCCCAGCATTTT	CASSQAGGGQPQHF
TRBV6-4	-	TRBJ2-3	-	TGTGCCAGCAGTGAGGTACGGGGAGATACGCAGTATTTT	CASSEVRGDTQYF